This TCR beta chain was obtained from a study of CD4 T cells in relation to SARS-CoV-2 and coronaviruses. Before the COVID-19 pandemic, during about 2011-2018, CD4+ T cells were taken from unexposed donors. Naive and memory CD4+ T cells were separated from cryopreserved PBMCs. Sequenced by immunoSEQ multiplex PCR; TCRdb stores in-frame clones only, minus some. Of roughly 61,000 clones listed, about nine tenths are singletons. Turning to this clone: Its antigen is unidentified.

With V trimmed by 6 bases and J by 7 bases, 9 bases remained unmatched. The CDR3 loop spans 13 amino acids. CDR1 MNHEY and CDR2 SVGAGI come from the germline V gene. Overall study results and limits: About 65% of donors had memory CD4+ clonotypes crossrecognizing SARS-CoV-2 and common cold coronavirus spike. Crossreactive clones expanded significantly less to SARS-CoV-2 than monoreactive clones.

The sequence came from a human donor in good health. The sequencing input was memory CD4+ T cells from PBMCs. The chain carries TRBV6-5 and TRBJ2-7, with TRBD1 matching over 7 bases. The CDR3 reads CASRRTGDPEQYF. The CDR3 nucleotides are TGTGCCAGCAGAAGAACAGGGGACCCAGAGCAGTACTTC.